A selection of T cell receptor beta chains follows, all from one sample in a study of STAT3 mutations in large granular lymphocyte leukemia. Some clones are missing from TCRdb's copy, which holds only in-frame ones; the method was immunoSEQ multiplex PCR. The sample yields just over 15,000 clones, around 90% seen once. The specimen was peripheral blood mononuclear cells. Every receptor here comes from a woman aged 45-59 years with T-cell large granular lymphocyte leukemia. Some clones in this sample may be carry-over from other donors' samples. The CDR3 runs from the conserved cysteine through the conserved F or W. D genes are given only for firm matches. Expanded clones are given a class, and other clones once, few, many or no size at all.

j_gene | abundance | v_gene | d_gene | CDR3nt | CDR3aa
TRBJ2-3 | NA | TRBV5-1 | TRBD1 | TGCGCCAGCTCCCTGGGGGACAGGGCGGACGGTACGCAGTATTTT | CASSLGDRADGTQYF
TRBJ2-7 | NA | TRBV6-1 | TRBD1 | TGTGCCAGCAGTGATATCCGCGGACAGGACAACGAGCAGTACTTC | CASSDIRGQDNEQYF
TRBJ2-1 | NA | TRBV30 | TRBD2 | TGTGCCTGGGGACTAGCGGGGGATGAGCAGTTCTTC | CAWGLAGDEQFF
TRBJ1-3 | NA | TRBV2 | NA | TGTGCCAGCAGGACCGGAGGGGCCGCTGGAAACACCATATATTTT | CASRTGGAAGNTIYF
TRBJ2-3 | NA | TRBV27 | TRBD2 | TGTGCCAGCACCCCCCGGACTAGCGGGATAGATACGCAGTATTTT | CASTPRTSGIDTQYF
TRBJ2-7 | NA | TRBV4-2 | NA | TGTGCCAGCAGCCAAGCCCCCGGGCGGGAGCAGTACTTC | CASSQAPGREQYF
TRBJ2-7 | NA | TRBV9 | TRBD2 | TGTGCCAGCAGCGTAGCCGGGACTAGCGGCGAGCAGTACTTC | CASSVAGTSGEQYF
TRBJ2-5 | NA | TRBV29-1 | NA | TGCAGCGTTGTCCGAGCGGGTAGACAAGAGACCCAGTACTTC | CSVVRAGRQETQYF
TRBJ2-1 | NA | TRBV13 | TRBD2 | TGTGCCAGCAGCGAACTAGCGGGAGGGCCTCGCAATGAGCAGTTCTTC | CASSELAGGPRNEQFF
TRBJ2-7 | NA | TRBV5-1 | NA | TGCGCCAGCAGCTTGGGGCAGGGGAATTACGAGCAGTACTTC | CASSLGQGNYEQYF
TRBJ2-2 | NA | TRBV18 | NA | TGTGCCAGCTCACTAACATCCAGCGGGGAGCTGTTTTTT | CASSLTSSGELFF
TRBJ1-1 | NA | TRBV10-2 | TRBD1 | TGCGCCAGCATGGACAGGCAAGCTTTCTTT | CASMDRQAFF
TRBJ1-5 | NA | TRBV19 | NA | TGTGCCAGTAGTATGGGGCTTCACAGGGATAATCAGCCCCAGCATTTT | CASSMGLHRDNQPQHF
TRBJ2-3 | NA | TRBV5-6 | NA | TGTGCCAGCAGCTTCCCGGGTACGCAGTATTTT | CASSFPGTQYF
TRBJ1-5 | NA | TRBV6-6 | NA | TGTGCCAGCAGTTACCCTATTCATGGCAATCAGCCCCAGCATTTT | CASSYPIHGNQPQHF
TRBJ1-5 | NA | TRBV30 | TRBD1 | TGTGCCTATAAGGACAGGGGGCATCAGCCCCAGCATTTT | CAYKDRGHQPQHF
TRBJ1-1 | NA | TRBV30 | NA | TGTGCCTCCTGGGGGCAGGGACGGACTGAAGCTTTCTTT | CASWGQGRTEAFF
TRBJ2-1 | NA | TRBV7-9 | NA | TGTGCCAGCAGTCAAACGGGGGATGAGCAGTTCTTC | CASSQTGDEQFF
TRBJ2-2 | once | TRBV18 | NA | TGTGCCAGCTCACCACGTGTGTTTTACACCGGGGAGCTGTTTTTT | CASSPRVFYTGELFF
TRBJ2-7 | few | TRBV28 | NA | TGTGCCAGCAGTTTTTTCCTCCGGGCCTCCTACGAGCAGTACTTC | CASSFFLRASYEQYF
TRBJ2-3 | NA | TRBV7-2 | NA | TGTGCCAGCAGCCCTTTCCAGGATACGCAGTATTTT | CASSPFQDTQYF
TRBJ2-7 | NA | TRBV11-2 | TRBD1 | TGTGCCAGCAGCGACCGGGACAGGGGGGCCTACGAGCAGTACTTC | CASSDRDRGAYEQYF
TRBJ1-5 | medium-sized | TRBV6-6 | NA | TGTGCCAGCAGTTACTCTGGGGGTTATCAGCCCCAGCATTTT | CASSYSGGYQPQHF
TRBJ1-2 | NA | TRBV29-1 | TRBD1 | TGCAGCACTCGGGACAGGAGGGAAAACTATGGCTACACCTTC | CSTRDRRENYGYTF
TRBJ2-6 | NA | TRBV7-3 | NA | TGTGCCAGCAGCTTAATGGCCTCTGGGGCCAACGTCCTGACTTTC | CASSLMASGANVLTF
TRBJ2-3 | NA | TRBV7-2 | NA | TGTGCCAGCAGCCCAAGGACTGTGAGCACAGATACGCAGTATTTT | CASSPRTVSTDTQYF
TRBJ2-7 | NA | TRBV5-1 | NA | TGCGCCAGCAGCTATACCGGGTCCATCTACGAGCAGTACTTC | CASSYTGSIYEQYF
TRBJ1-1 | once | TRBV6-6 | NA | TGTGCCAGCAGTCTGTATCGGGACACTGAAGCTTTCTTT | CASSLYRDTEAFF
TRBJ2-5 | NA | TRBV7-9 | NA | TGTGCCAGCAGCCTGGGACTGGGAGAGACCCAGTACTTC | CASSLGLGETQYF
TRBJ1-4 | NA | TRBV7-9 | NA | TGTGCCAGCAGCTCGACAGCTAGTAATGAAAAACTGTTTTTT | CASSSTASNEKLFF
TRBJ2-7 | NA | TRBV18 | NA | TGTGCCAGCTCACCAACCCCAGCCTACGAGCAGTACTTC | CASSPTPAYEQYF
TRBJ2-3 | once | TRBV5-1 | NA | TGCGCCAGCAGCTTGGTCTACAGGTCCACAGATACGCAGTATTTT | CASSLVYRSTDTQYF
TRBJ1-2 | NA | TRBV6-6 | NA | TGTGCCAGCAGATCCTCCGGGGAGGGTTGGCTTGGCTACACCTTC | CASRSSGEGWLGYTF
TRBJ2-5 | NA | TRBV27 | TRBD2 | TGTGCCAGCATGCTAGCGGGAGTGGAGACCCAGTACTTC | CASMLAGVETQYF
TRBJ1-1 | NA | TRBV18 | NA | TGTGCCAGCTCACCATCCCGACAGCCCACTGAAGCTTTCTTT | CASSPSRQPTEAFF
TRBJ2-7 | NA | TRBV5-5 | NA | TGTGCCAGCAGCTTGGGTGCGGGTACCTACGAGCAGTACTTC | CASSLGAGTYEQYF
TRBJ1-2 | NA | TRBV28 | NA | TGTGCCAGCAGACGCGACCCGGGGGGGAGGAATGGCTACACCTTC | CASRRDPGGRNGYTF
TRBJ1-5 | once | TRBV27 | NA | TGTGCCAGCAGTTTAGTCTTCAATCAGCCCCAGCATTTT | CASSLVFNQPQHF
TRBJ1-2 | NA | TRBV30 | NA | TGTGCCTGGAGTCGCGACAGGCCTCGGGGCTACACCTTC | CAWSRDRPRGYTF
TRBJ2-1 | NA | TRBV19 | TRBD2 | TGTGCCAGTAGCACAACAGGGCCACCAACTAGCGGGAGGCGGTCCAATGAGCAGTTCTTC | CASSTTGPPTSGRRSNEQFF
TRBJ1-5 | NA | TRBV19 | NA | TGTGCCAGTAGTATCGAGCCGGGATCTAGCAATCAGCCCCAGCATTTT | CASSIEPGSSNQPQHF
TRBJ1-1 | NA | TRBV28 | TRBD1 | TGTGCCAGCAGCCCAGGGGGACGGGGCACTGAAGCTTTCTTT | CASSPGGRGTEAFF
TRBJ2-1 | once | TRBV7-2 | NA | TGTGCCAGCAGCCCAGAGGGCAGGAGATGGGGGGAGCAGTTCTTC | CASSPEGRRWGEQFF
TRBJ2-5 | NA | TRBV7-9 | TRBD2 | TGTGCCAGCAGTCTAGCGGGAGGACCCGAGTGGACCCAGTACTTC | CASSLAGGPEWTQYF
TRBJ2-1 | once | TRBV15 | NA | TGTGCCACCAGCCGGGACTACAATGAGCAGTTCTTC | CATSRDYNEQFF
TRBJ2-7 | once | TRBV28 | NA | TGTGCCAGCAGTCCCGGGAGCTCCTACGAGCAGTACTTC | CASSPGSSYEQYF
TRBJ2-2 | NA | TRBV5-1 | NA | TGCGCCAGCAGCTTGTACGACACCGGGGAGCTGTTTTTT | CASSLYDTGELFF
TRBJ2-5 | NA | TRBV7-3 | TRBD1 | TGTGCCAGCAGCCCAAAGGACAGGCGAAGCAAGACCCAGTACTTC | CASSPKDRRSKTQYF
TRBJ1-3 | NA | TRBV6-5 | TRBD1 | TGTGCCAGCAGTTACACGGGACAGAATTCAAACACCATATATTTT | CASSYTGQNSNTIYF
TRBJ2-7 | once | TRBV6-6 | TRBD1 | TGTGCCAGCGCCCCTTACAGGGGCTACGAGCAGTACTTC | CASAPYRGYEQYF